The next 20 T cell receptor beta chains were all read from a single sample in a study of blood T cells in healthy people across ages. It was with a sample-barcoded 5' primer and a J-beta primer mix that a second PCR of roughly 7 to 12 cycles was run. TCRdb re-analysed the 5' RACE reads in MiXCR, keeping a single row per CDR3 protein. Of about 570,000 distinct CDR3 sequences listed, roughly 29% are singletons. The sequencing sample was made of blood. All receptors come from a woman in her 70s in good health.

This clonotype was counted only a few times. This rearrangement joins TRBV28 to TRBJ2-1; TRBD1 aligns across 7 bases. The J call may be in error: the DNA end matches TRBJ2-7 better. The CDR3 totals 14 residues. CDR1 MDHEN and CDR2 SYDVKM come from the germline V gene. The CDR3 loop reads CASSPTRQGSEQYF. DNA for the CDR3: TGTGCCAGCAGTCCCACACGACAGGGTAGCGAGCAGTACTTC.

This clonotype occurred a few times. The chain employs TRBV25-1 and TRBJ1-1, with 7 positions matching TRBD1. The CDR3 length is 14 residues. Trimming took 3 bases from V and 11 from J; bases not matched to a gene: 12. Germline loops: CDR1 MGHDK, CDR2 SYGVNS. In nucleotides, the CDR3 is TGTGCCAGCAGTGATCGAGAAGCCAGGGGGTTGGCTTTCTTT. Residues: CASSDREARGLAFF.

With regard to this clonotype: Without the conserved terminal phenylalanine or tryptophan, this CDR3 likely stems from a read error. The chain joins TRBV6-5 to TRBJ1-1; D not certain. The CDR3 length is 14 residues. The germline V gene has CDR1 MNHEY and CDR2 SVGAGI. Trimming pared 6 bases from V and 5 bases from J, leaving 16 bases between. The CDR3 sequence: CASSRGGIGTEAFL. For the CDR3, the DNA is TGTGCCAGCAGCCGGGGAGGTATTGGGACTGAAGCTTTCCTT.

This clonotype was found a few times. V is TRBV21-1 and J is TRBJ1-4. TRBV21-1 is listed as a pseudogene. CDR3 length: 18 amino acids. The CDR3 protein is CASSKGPREGRTNEKLFF. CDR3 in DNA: TGTGCCAGCAGCAAAGGACCTCGAGAGGGAAGGACTAATGAAAAACTGTTTTTT.

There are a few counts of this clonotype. CDR3 DNA sequence: TGTGCCAGCAGCTCATGGGGACAGGGAAGTGGCTACACCTTC. This translates into CASSSWGQGSGYTF. This chain joins TRBV7-2 and TRBJ1-2, with TRBD1 matching over 9 bases. CDR3 length equals 14 residues. V lost 4 bases, J lost 7 bases, and 7 bases stayed unmatched. Germline V lookup: CDR1 SGHTA, CDR2 FQGNSA. Variable domain in full (rest from reference TRBV7-2 and TRBJ1-2): GAGVSQSPSNKVTEKGKDVELRCDPISGHTALYWYRQSLGQGLEFLIYFQGNSAPDKSGLPSDRFSAERTGGSVSTLTIQRTQQEDSAVYLCASSSWGQGSGYTFGSGTRLTVV.

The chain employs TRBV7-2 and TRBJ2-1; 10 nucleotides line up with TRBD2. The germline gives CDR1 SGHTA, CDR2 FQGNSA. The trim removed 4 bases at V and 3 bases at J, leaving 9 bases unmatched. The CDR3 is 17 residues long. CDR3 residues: CASSSRSGGARYNEQFF. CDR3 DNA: TGTGCCAGCAGCTCTCGGAGCGGGGGGGCACGCTACAATGAGCAGTTCTTC.

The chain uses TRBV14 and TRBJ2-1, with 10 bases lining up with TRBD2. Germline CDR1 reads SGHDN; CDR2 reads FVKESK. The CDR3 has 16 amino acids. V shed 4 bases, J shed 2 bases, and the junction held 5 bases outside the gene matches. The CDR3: CASSPQRGGTYNEQFF. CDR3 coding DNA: TGTGCCAGCAGCCCCCAGCGGGGGGGTACCTACAATGAGCAGTTCTTC.

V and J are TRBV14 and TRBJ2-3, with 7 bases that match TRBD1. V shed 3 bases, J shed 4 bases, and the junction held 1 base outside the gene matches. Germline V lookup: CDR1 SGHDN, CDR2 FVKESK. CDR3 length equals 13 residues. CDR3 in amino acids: CASSHRGSDTQYF. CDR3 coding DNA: TGTGCCAGCAGCCACAGGGGGTCAGATACGCAGTATTTT. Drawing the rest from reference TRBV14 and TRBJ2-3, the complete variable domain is EAGVTQFPSHSVIEKGQTVTLRCDPISGHDNLYWYRRVMGKEIKFLLHFVKESKQDESGMPNNRFLAERTGGTYSTLKVQPAELEDSGVYFCASSHRGSDTQYFGPGTRLTVL.

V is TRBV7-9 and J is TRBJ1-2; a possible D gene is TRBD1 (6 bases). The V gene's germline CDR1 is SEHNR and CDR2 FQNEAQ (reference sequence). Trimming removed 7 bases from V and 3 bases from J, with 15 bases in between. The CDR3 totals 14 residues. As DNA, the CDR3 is TGTGCCAGCACCACCTGGACAGAGGACTATGGCTACACCTTC. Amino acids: CASTTWTEDYGYTF.

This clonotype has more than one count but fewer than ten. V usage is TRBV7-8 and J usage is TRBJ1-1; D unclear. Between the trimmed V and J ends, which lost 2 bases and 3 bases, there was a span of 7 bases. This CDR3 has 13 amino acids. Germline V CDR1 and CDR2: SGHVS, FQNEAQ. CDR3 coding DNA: TGTGCCAGCAGCTTAATGAGGGACACTGAAGCTTTCTTT. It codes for CASSLMRDTEAFF.

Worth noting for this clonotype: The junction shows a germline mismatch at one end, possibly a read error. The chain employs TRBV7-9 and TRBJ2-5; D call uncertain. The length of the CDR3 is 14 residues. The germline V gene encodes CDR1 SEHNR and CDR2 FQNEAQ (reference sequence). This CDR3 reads CTSSLVVGQETQYF. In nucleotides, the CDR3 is TGTACCAGCAGCTTAGTGGTGGGGCAAGAGACCCAGTACTTC.

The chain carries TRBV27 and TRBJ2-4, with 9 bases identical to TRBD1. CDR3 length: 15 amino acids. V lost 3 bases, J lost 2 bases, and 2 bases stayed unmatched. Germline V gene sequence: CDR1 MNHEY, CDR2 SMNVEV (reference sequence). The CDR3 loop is CASSLTGGPKNIQYF. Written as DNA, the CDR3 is TGTGCCAGCAGTTTGACAGGGGGGCCCAAAAACATTCAGTACTTC.

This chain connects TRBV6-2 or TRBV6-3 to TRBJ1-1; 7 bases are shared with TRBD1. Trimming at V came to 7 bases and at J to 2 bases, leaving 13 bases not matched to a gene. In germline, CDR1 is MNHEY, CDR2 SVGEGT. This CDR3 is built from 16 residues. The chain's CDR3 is CASTRGLRVYNTEAFF. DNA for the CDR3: TGTGCCAGCACGAGGGGGCTAAGGGTGTACAACACTGAAGCTTTCTTT.

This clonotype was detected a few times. The CDR3 loop is CSAFWGGKLFF. CDR3 DNA: TGCAGTGCCTTCTGGGGCGGAAAACTGTTTTTT. This rearrangement joins TRBV20-1 to TRBJ1-4; perhaps TRBD1 as D (5 bases). The CDR3 covers 11 residues. Germline V CDR1 and CDR2: DFQATT, SNEGSKA (reference sequence). Trimming removed 6 bases at V and 10 bases at J, with 12 bases between.

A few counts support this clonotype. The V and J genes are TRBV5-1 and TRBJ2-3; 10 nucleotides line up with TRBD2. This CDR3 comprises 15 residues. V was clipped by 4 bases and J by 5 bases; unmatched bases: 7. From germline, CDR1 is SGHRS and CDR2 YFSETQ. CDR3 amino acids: CASSDLGLARDTQYF. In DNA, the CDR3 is TGCGCCAGCAGCGACCTGGGACTAGCGAGAGATACGCAGTATTTT.

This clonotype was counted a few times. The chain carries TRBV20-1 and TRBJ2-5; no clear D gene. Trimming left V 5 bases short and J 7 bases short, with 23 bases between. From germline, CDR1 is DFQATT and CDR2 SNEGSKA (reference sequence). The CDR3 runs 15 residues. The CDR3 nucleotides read TGCAGTGCTTACGCCCCGGGTGCTGGTACTGGGACCCAGTACTTC. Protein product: CSAYAPGAGTGTQYF.

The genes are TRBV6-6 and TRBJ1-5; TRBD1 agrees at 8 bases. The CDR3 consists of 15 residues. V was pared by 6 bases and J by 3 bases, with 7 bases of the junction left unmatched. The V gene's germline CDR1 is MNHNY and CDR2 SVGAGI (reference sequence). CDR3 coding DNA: TGTGCCAGCAGGCAACAGGGGGTGGTCAATCAGCCCCAGCATTTT. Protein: CASRQQGVVNQPQHF.

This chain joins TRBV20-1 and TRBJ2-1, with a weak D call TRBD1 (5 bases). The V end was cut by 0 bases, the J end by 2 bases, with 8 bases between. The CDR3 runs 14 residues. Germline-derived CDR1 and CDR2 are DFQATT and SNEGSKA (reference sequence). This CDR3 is CSARDRVAYNEQFF. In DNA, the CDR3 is TGCAGTGCTAGAGACAGGGTGGCCTACAATGAGCAGTTCTTC.

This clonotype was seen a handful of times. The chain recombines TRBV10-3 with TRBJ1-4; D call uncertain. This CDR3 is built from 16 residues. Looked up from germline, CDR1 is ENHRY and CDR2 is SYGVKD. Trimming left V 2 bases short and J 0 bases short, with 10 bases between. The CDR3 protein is CAISERLDPTNEKLFF. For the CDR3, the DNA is TGTGCCATCAGTGAGCGGCTAGACCCAACTAATGAAAAACTGTTTTTT.

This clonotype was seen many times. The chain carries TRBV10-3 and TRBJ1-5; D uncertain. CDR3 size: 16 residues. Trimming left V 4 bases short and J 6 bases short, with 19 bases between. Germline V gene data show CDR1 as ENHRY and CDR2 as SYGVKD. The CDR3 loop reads CAISANDPGSGQPQHF. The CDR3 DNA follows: TGTGCCATCAGTGCAAACGACCCGGGTAGTGGTCAGCCCCAGCATTTT.